This T cell receptor beta chain was identified in a study of OX40 agonist ivuxolimab in advanced cancers. The overall study: Subjects had a mean age of about 60 years, with a range of 23 to 79; just over 80% were male. Partial responses were achieved by three patients, one with hepatocellular carcinoma and two with cutaneous melanoma.

To note about this clone: Its antigen is not identified.

Produced via immunoSEQ multiplex PCR; TCRdb's table is partial and in-frame only. The table records approximately 40,000 clones, approximately 83% of them present only once. Blood sampling took place at baseline, cycle 4 day 1, and cycle 7 day 1. Study-level points and caveats: Certain nonresponding patients likewise had low normalized T-cell clonal expansion.

The sequence was collected from an adult with an advanced solid tumor such as melanoma, head and neck, liver or kidney cancer. The sequenced sample was CD4+ or CD8+ T cells sorted from blood, obtained in a trial of the OX40 agonist ivuxolimab.

CDR3 coding DNA: TGTGCCAGCCGACCTAGGATTGGGACTAGCGGGAGGGCCATTACCGGGGAGCTGTTTTTT. This translates into CASRPRIGTSGRAITGELFF. This chain links TRBV28 with TRBJ2-2; 16 nucleotides match TRBD2. In germline, CDR1 is MDHEN, CDR2 SYDVKM. With V trimmed by 8 bases and J by 5 bases, 17 bases remained unmatched. The CDR3 loop spans 20 amino acids.